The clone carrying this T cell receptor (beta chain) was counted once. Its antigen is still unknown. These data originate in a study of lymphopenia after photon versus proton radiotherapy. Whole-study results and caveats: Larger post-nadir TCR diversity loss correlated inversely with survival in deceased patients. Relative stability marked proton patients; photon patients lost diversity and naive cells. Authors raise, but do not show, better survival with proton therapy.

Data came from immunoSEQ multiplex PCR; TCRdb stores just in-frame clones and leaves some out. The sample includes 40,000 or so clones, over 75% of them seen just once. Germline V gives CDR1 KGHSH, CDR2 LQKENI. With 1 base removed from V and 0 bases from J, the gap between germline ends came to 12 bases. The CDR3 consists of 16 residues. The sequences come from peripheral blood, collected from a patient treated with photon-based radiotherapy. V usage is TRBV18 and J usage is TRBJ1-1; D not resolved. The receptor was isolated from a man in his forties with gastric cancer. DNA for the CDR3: TGTGCCAGCTCACCACAGACATACCGTGTGAACACTGAAGCTTTCTTT. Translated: CASSPQTYRVNTEAFF.